This T cell receptor beta chain was sequenced for a study of Ad26.COV2.S vaccination and SARS-CoV-2 variants. Whole-study results and caveats: Across vaccine and placebo recipients, the breadth of non-spike TCRs was similar. Possibly, TCR breadth and depth analyses underestimated total T cell responses. Placebo recipients showed lower spike-specific TCR breadth than vaccinees. It was reported that spike-specific CD8+ and CD4+ T cell responses were substantially broad after vaccination.

TCRdb's copy holds only in-frame clones and misses some; the assay was immunoSEQ multiplex PCR. The table shows about 350,000 clones, with about 90% occurring only once. The CDR3 is made up of 15 amino acids. Germline V lookup: CDR1 LNHDA, CDR2 SQIVND (reference sequence). V gave up 5 bases and J gave up 0 bases, with 13 bases separating them. With respect to this clone: The antigen is not known.

The origin of this receptor is a human donor who had recovered from COVID-19. Sequencing was performed on peripheral blood, taken after recovery from COVID-19. The V call is TRBV19, the J call TRBJ1-1; D not resolved. The CDR3 sequence is CASSGRLTVNTEAFF. In DNA form, the CDR3 reads TGTGCCAGTAGTGGCCGTTTGACCGTGAACACTGAAGCTTTCTTT.